Detailed here is one T cell receptor (beta chain). This record belongs to a study of T-cell reconstitution after alpha-beta-depleted transplantation in children. Molecular barcoding with unique molecular identifiers was used for the TCRbeta library. TCRdb passed the PCR reads through MiXCR, listing each CDR3 protein once. The table lists approximately 30,000 distinct CDR3 sequences, around 6.3% of them singletons. This CDR3 spans 16 amino acids. Germline-derived CDR1 and CDR2 are LGHNA and YNFKEQ. V gave up 2 bases and J gave up 1 base; unmatched junction bases: 5. The TCR originated in a male patient between 10 and 17 years old who had a stem cell transplant for acute myeloid leukemia, so the T cells may come from the graft donor. Sequenced here: PBMCs, mostly from graft donor cells, sampled 180 days after TCRalphabeta/CD19-depleted stem cell transplant. V and J are TRBV4-2 and TRBJ2-7; 10 bases fit TRBD1. CDR3 residues: CASSQNRDRGSYEQYF. The CDR3 nucleotides are TGTGCCAGCAGCCAAAACCGGGACAGGGGTTCCTACGAGCAGTACTTC.